The sequence of this T cell receptor beta chain was determined in a study of T-cell reconstitution after alpha-beta-depleted transplantation in children. V dropped 1 base and J dropped 3; count of bases not matched to a gene: 5. Germline CDR1 and CDR2: SGHAT and FQNNGV. CDR3 length: 16 amino acids. At least ten counts were recorded for this clonotype. Construction of the TCRbeta library involved unique molecular identifiers. TCRdb fed the PCR reads into MiXCR, producing one record per CDR3 protein. This repertoire shows a few hundred thousand distinct CDR3 sequences, around 20% found once; its top ten account for 2.5% to 4%.

The starting material was PBMCs from the stem cell graft donor, obtained from the stem cell graft. The chain recombines TRBV11-2 with TRBJ2-7; 11 bases are a match to TRBD2. The source of this sequence is a human donor who donated a stem cell graft to a child with acute lymphoblastic leukemia. The CDR3 reads CASSLVQTSGNYEQYF. The CDR3 nucleotides read TGTGCCAGCAGCTTAGTCCAGACTAGCGGGAACTACGAGCAGTACTTC.